One T cell receptor beta chain is described in this entry. In the source study's methods: Counts of nucleated cells, estimated from reference gene primer amplification, were obtained. TCRdb's copy holds only in-frame clones and misses some; the assay was immunoSEQ multiplex PCR. For V, J and clone size, that table is used; D and trimming come from the DNA. The sample has approximately 100,000 clones, approximately 90% seen once. This record belongs to a study of blood T cell repertoires in COVID-19. Study overall: Samples representing acute and convalescent COVID-19 were sourced from the United States, Italy and Spain. Sample material is recorded as cDNA or gDNA derived from T cells, B-cell-depleted T cells, or PBMCs.

Material for sequencing was peripheral blood. The clonotype was recovered from a human donor with acute or convalescent COVID-19. The donor label of this sample is uncertain.

The CDR3 bases are TGTGCCAGCAGACTCACAGGGGGCGGGCAGCCCCAGCATTTT. Translating it yields CASRLTGGGQPQHF. The genes are TRBV6-5 and TRBJ1-5; 9 nucleotides line up with TRBD1. Germline values: CDR1 MNHEY, CDR2 SVGAGI. Losses at the gene ends were 6 bases for V and 7 bases for J; bases not matched to a gene: 7. The CDR3 sequence is 14 residues long.